Listed below are T cell receptor beta chains from one sample, sequenced in a study of T cells in Graves' hyperthyroidism and ophthalmopathy. Each CDR3 protein is one row after TCRdb ran MiXCR on the multiplex PCR reads. The sample holds 200,000 to 250,000 distinct CDR3 sequences, less than 20% seen once. Material: blood. These receptors all stem from a woman aged 45-65 years with Graves' hyperthyroidism. The CDR3 runs from the conserved cysteine through the conserved F or W. The order of the fields is clone size, V gene, J gene, D gene, CDR3 DNA, CDR3 protein. D genes are given only for firm matches. Only some rows state a clone size, as once, few, many or a class for expanded clones.

few,TRBV27,TRBJ2-2,.,TGTGCCAGCACCCCGCTGGGGTCCGGGGAGCTGTTTTTT,CASTPLGSGELFF
many,TRBV5-6,TRBJ1-1,.,TGTGCCAGCAGCCCCGTAGGGGGGTACACGAACACTGAAGCTTTCTTT,CASSPVGGYTNTEAFF
many,TRBV10-3,TRBJ2-7,TRBD1,TGTGCCATCCCTAAAGGCGACAGGGGGGTCAAGTCCTACGAGCAGTACTTC,CAIPKGDRGVKSYEQYF
.,TRBV3-1,TRBJ2-5,TRBD2,TGTGCCAGCAGCCAAGCCCGGGGGGGGCTCCAAGAGACCCAGTACTTC,CASSQARGGLQETQYF
.,TRBV7-9,TRBJ2-3,.,TGTGCCAGCAGCCTCAAAGGGGGAACAGATACGCAGTATTTT,CASSLKGGTDTQYF
few,TRBV14,TRBJ2-3,.,TGTGCCAGCAGCCAAGATATGGGGGATACGCAGTATTTT,CASSQDMGDTQYF
many,TRBV20-1,TRBJ2-3,.,TGCAGTGCTAGGCGACCGTCAGATACGCAGTATTTT,CSARRPSDTQYF
.,TRBV3-1,TRBJ1-6,TRBD1,TGTGCCAGCAGCCAGGGACAGATGAATTCACCCCTCCACTTT,CASSQGQMNSPLHF
many,TRBV7-9,TRBJ1-2,.,TGTGCCAGCAGCCTACAGGTGGTAATGGACTATGGCTACACCTTC,CASSLQVVMDYGYTF
many,TRBV12-3/TRBV12-4,TRBJ2-2,TRBD2,TGTGCCAGCAGGGGGGCTAGCGGGAGTGACGGGGAGCTGTTTTTT,CASRGASGSDGELFF
many,TRBV6-1,TRBJ1-5,.,TGTGCCAGCAGTGAGGGCCTCTATAGCAATCAGCCCCAGCATTTT,CASSEGLYSNQPQHF
many,TRBV7-2,TRBJ2-1,TRBD1,TGTGCCAGCAGCTTAAGGGGGACAGGGGGATCCTACAATGAGCAGTTCTTC,CASSLRGTGGSYNEQFF
.,TRBV6-2/TRBV6-3,TRBJ2-4,TRBD1,TGTGCCAGCCATGGACAGGGGCCAAGCATTCAGTACTTC,CASHGQGPSIQYF
.,TRBV4-1,TRBJ2-2,.,TGCGCCAGCAGCCACATAGGACGGGGGAACACCGGGGAGCTGTTTTTT,CASSHIGRGNTGELFF
few,TRBV18,TRBJ2-1,.,TGTGCCAGCTCATCCCCCCAGCGGTGGAGCTCAAATGAGCAGTTCTTC,CASSSPQRWSSNEQFF
many,TRBV14,TRBJ2-3,.,TGTGCCAGCAGCTTAAGGGGCTCAGATACGCAGTATTTT,CASSLRGSDTQYF
many,TRBV11-3,TRBJ2-1,.,TGTGCCAGCAGCTTAGAATTTGAGCAGTTCTTC,CASSLEFEQFF
many,TRBV7-6,TRBJ2-1,TRBD2,TGTGCCAGCAGCTTAGCAGGGACTAGCGGGAGTTGGGATGAGCAGTTCTTC,CASSLAGTSGSWDEQFF
many,TRBV11-3,TRBJ2-3,TRBD2,TGTGCCAGCAGCTTAGTTAGCGGGAGTGTGACAGATACGCAGTATTTT,CASSLVSGSVTDTQYF
.,TRBV7-2,TRBJ2-1,.,TGTGCCAGCAGCTTAGCGCGGAGGGGCAATGAGCAGTTCTTC,CASSLARRGNEQFF
.,TRBV7-2,TRBJ1-5,.,TGTGCCAGTAGTCCGGAAGGGTCGAGCAATCAGCCCCAGCATTTT,CASSPEGSSNQPQHF
.,TRBV6-5,TRBJ2-7,.,TGTGCCAGCAGTTACTCGTACAGTGGATTGGACGAGCAGTACTTC,CASSYSYSGLDEQYF
.,TRBV19,TRBJ2-1,TRBD2,TGTGCCGCTAAACTAGCGGGAGACCCGAGCTCCTACAATGAGCAGTTCTTC,CAAKLAGDPSSYNEQFF
many,TRBV7-2,TRBJ1-2,TRBD1,TGTGCCAGCAGCGAGGGACAGGGGGAGATCTATGGCTACACCTTC,CASSEGQGEIYGYTF
.,TRBV5-1,TRBJ2-1,.,TGCGCCAGCAGCCCTAAGGGGGGCGACAATGAGCAGTTCTTC,CASSPKGGDNEQFF
many,TRBV11-2,TRBJ2-7,TRBD1,TGTGCCAGCAGCTTCCCCATAAGCGGACAGGGTAAGGACGAGCAGTACTTC,CASSFPISGQGKDEQYF
.,TRBV28,TRBJ1-5,.,TGTGCCAGCCAAGGACAGCCTAATCAGCCCCAGCATTTT,CASQGQPNQPQHF
.,TRBV5-6,TRBJ2-3,TRBD2,TGTGCCAGCAGCCCCCTAGCGGGGGTCACAGATACGCAGTATTTT,CASSPLAGVTDTQYF
.,TRBV7-9,TRBJ2-5,TRBD1,TGTGCCAGCAGCGCGGGACAGGCGCCGCAAGAGACCCAGTACTTC,CASSAGQAPQETQYF